Following are 10 T cell receptor beta chains from one sample sequenced in a study of monozygotic twins with inflammatory bowel disease. TCRdb re-called the 5' RACE reads and shows each CDR3 protein once, DNA omitted. The table for this sample gives more than 300,000 distinct CDR3 sequences. Sequencing input: blood. All receptors derive from a human donor with ulcerative colitis or Crohn's disease, or a healthy co-twin of an affected twin (not recorded which).

V is TRBV19 and J is TRBJ2-1; TCRdb reports TRBD1, a call that lacks DNA to check it against. The CDR3 loop spans 12 amino acids. CDR1 is LNHDA and CDR2 is SQIVND in the germline V gene (reference sequence). This CDR3 reads CASSIGGIEQFF.

The V gene is TRBV28, the J gene TRBJ2-1; TCRdb outputs TRBD1, but without DNA this stays unchecked. CDR3 size: 18 residues. In germline, CDR1 is MDHEN, CDR2 SYDVKM. The CDR3 region is CASSLLDSIPTNYNEQFF.

The chain joins TRBV5-1 to TRBJ2-7; TCRdb outputs TRBD1, but without DNA this stays unchecked. In germline, CDR1 is SGHRS, CDR2 YFSETQ. The CDR3 runs 14 residues. The CDR3 protein is CASSPDGGGPLEYF.

This chain connects TRBV7-3 to TRBJ2-1; there is no DNA to check the TCRdb D call of TRBD2. CDR1 is SGHTA and CDR2 is FQGTGA in the germline V gene. CDR3 size: 14 residues. CDR3 residues: CASSPALGLNEQFF.

The chain has TRBV15 and TRBJ2-4; TCRdb reports TRBD1, a call that lacks DNA to check it against. Germline V gene lookup returns CDR1 LNHNV and CDR2 YYDKDF (reference sequence). The CDR3 runs 15 residues. Here the CDR3 reads CATSRGGTEKNIQYF.

The gene calls are TRBV6-5 and TRBJ2-3; TCRdb picks TRBD1, but there is no DNA to check that call. CDR3 size: 14 residues. The germline V gene has CDR1 MNHEY and CDR2 SVGAGI. The CDR3 loop is CASSYRDSTDTQYF.

This CDR3 is CASSQGNRAGAGPQHF. This chain uses TRBV3-1 with TRBJ1-5; no DNA is available, so the TRBD1 call from TCRdb remains unchecked. Germline values: CDR1 LGHDT, CDR2 YNNKEL (reference sequence). The CDR3 length is 16 residues.

This sequence joins TRBV30 and TRBJ1-1; TCRdb's assignment of TRBD1 cannot be checked, as there is no DNA. Germline CDR1 GTSNPN, CDR2 SVGIG (reference sequence). This CDR3 has 17 amino acids. CDR3: CAWSVGWGTGDLWEAFF.

The chain combines TRBV4-3 with TRBJ2-3; TCRdb gives TRBD2 as the D gene, but with no DNA this cannot be confirmed. The CDR3 loop spans 16 amino acids. Germline lookup yields CDR1 LGHNA and CDR2 YSLEER. CDR3 sequence: CASSQEGASSTDTQYF.

This chain links TRBV7-2 with TRBJ2-4; no DNA is available, so the TRBD2 call from TCRdb remains unchecked. From germline, CDR1 is SGHTA and CDR2 FQGNSA. This CDR3 has 13 amino acids. The CDR3 here is CASSFTGLSVQYF. Combining the CDR3 with reference TRBV7-2 and TRBJ2-4 gives the whole variable domain GAGVSQSPSNKVTEKGKDVELRCDPISGHTALYWYRQSLGQGLEFLIYFQGNSAPDKSGLPSDRFSAERTGGSVSTLTIQRTQQEDSAVYLCASSFTGLSVQYFGAGTRLSVL.